Listed below are T cell receptor beta chains from one sample, sequenced in a study of T cell responses to AZD1222 COVID-19 vaccine. Generated by immunoSEQ multiplex PCR, the TCRdb table keeps only in-frame clones and is missing some. The table includes about 170,000 clones, approximately 90% detected once. The sequences come from peripheral blood, collected 28 days after the second AZD1222 dose. The receptor set was obtained from an adult who received the AZD1222 COVID-19 vaccine. Both conserved end residues are part of each CDR3. D genes are given only for firm matches.

D gene: -
V gene: TRBV12-5
J gene: TRBJ2-3
CDR3 protein: CASGIGGLRTDTQYF
CDR3 DNA: TGTGCTAGTGGTATCGGGGGGCTCCGCACAGATACGCAGTATTTT

D gene: -
V gene: TRBV7-6
J gene: TRBJ2-6
CDR3 protein: CASSLAPWGAGANVLTF
CDR3 DNA: TGTGCCAGCAGCTTAGCCCCCTGGGGGGCTGGGGCCAACGTCCTGACTTTC

D gene: -
V gene: TRBV3-1/TRBV3-2
J gene: TRBJ2-7
CDR3 protein: CASSQIAAGSNEQYF
CDR3 DNA: TGTGCCAGCAGCCAAATAGCAGCCGGGAGCAACGAGCAGTACTTC

D gene: TRBD1
V gene: TRBV6-5
J gene: TRBJ2-2
CDR3 protein: CASRRGDRGTGELFF
CDR3 DNA: TGTGCCAGCAGGAGGGGGGACAGGGGAACCGGGGAGCTGTTTTTT

D gene: -
V gene: TRBV18
J gene: TRBJ2-7
CDR3 protein: CASSPRGVGYEQYF
CDR3 DNA: TGTGCCAGCTCACCAAGGGGCGTGGGATACGAGCAGTACTTC

D gene: -
V gene: TRBV20-1
J gene: TRBJ1-1
CDR3 protein: CSARSVNEAFF
CDR3 DNA: TGCAGTGCTAGGAGCGTGAATGAAGCTTTCTTT

D gene: TRBD2
V gene: TRBV3-1/TRBV3-2
J gene: TRBJ2-5
CDR3 protein: CASSQPSGWRETQYF
CDR3 DNA: TGTGCCAGCAGCCAACCTAGCGGGTGGCGGGAGACCCAGTACTTC

D gene: TRBD1
V gene: TRBV5-4
J gene: TRBJ1-4
CDR3 protein: CASSYQGAREKLFF
CDR3 DNA: TGTGCCAGCAGTTATCAGGGGGCGAGAGAAAAACTGTTTTTT

D gene: TRBD1
V gene: TRBV19
J gene: TRBJ2-1
CDR3 protein: CASSIGQGIYNEQFF
CDR3 DNA: TGTGCCAGTAGTATAGGACAGGGAATTTACAATGAGCAGTTCTTC

D gene: -
V gene: TRBV5-4
J gene: TRBJ2-3
CDR3 protein: CASSPGLPSTDTQYF
CDR3 DNA: TGTGCCAGCAGCCCCGGACTCCCGAGCACAGATACGCAGTATTTT

D gene: -
V gene: TRBV5-1
J gene: TRBJ2-2
CDR3 protein: CASSTHTGELFF
CDR3 DNA: TGCGCCAGCAGCACTCACACCGGGGAGCTGTTTTTT

D gene: -
V gene: TRBV6-1
J gene: TRBJ1-5
CDR3 protein: CASSGERGPMDYSNQPQHF
CDR3 DNA: TGTGCCAGCAGTGGCGAACGGGGGCCGATGGACTATAGCAATCAGCCCCAGCATTTT

D gene: -
V gene: TRBV5-5
J gene: TRBJ1-1
CDR3 protein: CASNGGSWTEAFF
CDR3 DNA: TGTGCCAGCAACGGGGGGAGTTGGACTGAAGCTTTCTTT

D gene: TRBD2
V gene: TRBV9
J gene: TRBJ2-2
CDR3 protein: CASSVATSGTGELFF
CDR3 DNA: TGTGCCAGCAGCGTAGCCACTAGCGGAACCGGGGAGCTGTTTTTT

D gene: -
V gene: TRBV2
J gene: TRBJ2-2
CDR3 protein: CASSGGLRTGELFF
CDR3 DNA: TGTGCCAGCAGTGGTGGACTACGAACCGGGGAGCTGTTTTTT